The sequence of this T cell receptor beta chain was determined in a study of PD-1 blockade in classical Hodgkin lymphoma. Profiled with immunoSEQ multiplex PCR; TCRdb holds only in-frame clones, not every one. Of 10,000 or so clones listed, less than 80% are singletons. This CDR3 region has 14 residues. Trimming removed 4 bases from V and 3 bases from J, with 13 bases in between. Germline V gives CDR1 SGHTA, CDR2 FQGNSA. Time point defined: cycle 4 day 1 (C4D1), after less than 7 weeks of nivolumab. Every single patient, without exception, relapsed after autologous stem cell transplantation, and brentuximab vedotin exposure varied. Thawed PBMCs underwent magnetic negative selection to obtain purified CD8+ T cells. This clone has a single count.

The chain combines TRBV7-2 with TRBJ2-7; maybe TRBD2 (6 bases). The input for sequencing was CD8+ T cells from blood, taken before the fourth cycle of nivolumab. This receptor was taken from a human donor with classical Hodgkin lymphoma. As DNA, the CDR3 is TGTGCCAGCAGCTCGCCGGGACTGGACTACGAGCAGTACTTC. This sequence encodes CASSSPGLDYEQYF.